This T cell receptor beta chain appears in the sequencing data of a study of T cells in Graves' hyperthyroidism and ophthalmopathy. It was RNA transcripts that yielded the amplified TCR beta CDR3 regions. TCR CDR3 underwent first-round RT-PCR with the HTBI primer set. MiXCR, run by TCRdb on the multiplex PCR reads, gives a single entry per CDR3 protein. The sample lists fewer than 450,000 distinct CDR3 sequences, around 15% seen once, with 25% to 30% in the top ten. Germline CDR1 reads SGHDN; CDR2 reads FVKESK. CDR3 length equals 12 residues. Trimming removed 10 bases at V and 8 bases at J, with 15 bases between. This clonotype was seen at least ten times.

Sequencing was performed on blood. The TCR sequence derives from a man aged 50-59 years with Graves' ophthalmopathy. The V gene is TRBV14, the J gene TRBJ2-1; TRBD1 might be the D (6 bases). In nucleotides, the CDR3 is TGTGCCACCGGGCAGGGGATCTATGAGCAGTTCTTC. Translated, it gives CATGQGIYEQFF.